Many counts were recorded for the clone carrying this T cell receptor beta chain. The target antigen is unknown. The sample belongs to a study of CD8 T cells in ankylosing spondylitis. Notes on the study in general: A number of the motif variants had already been described in reactive arthritis synovial fluid and blood. Several highly homologous variants made up a TCR beta motif, and this motif appeared characteristic of ankylosing spondylitis blood.

Germline V lookup: CDR1 MDHEN, CDR2 SYDVKM. This CDR3 is 13 amino acids long. The V segment lost 3 bases and the J segment 7 bases; nucleotides outside the gene matches: 4. TCRdb itself ran the 5' RACE reads through MiXCR, one entry per CDR3 protein. Of tens of thousands of distinct CDR3 sequences listed, under 7.5% are singletons. This rearrangement joins TRBV28 to TRBJ1-2; 8 bases are shared with TRBD1. The TCR comes from a male donor with ankylosing spondylitis. Specimen: synovial fluid, either unsorted or a sorted T cell fraction (not recorded which). This chain's CDR3 is CASSFGRGLGYTF. The CDR3 nucleotides are TGTGCCAGCAGTTTTGGCAGGGGGCTTGGCTACACCTTC.